Following are 6 T cell receptor beta chains from one sample sequenced in a study of beta chain features in type 1 diabetes. TCRB transcripts that were expressed got sequenced, as all of the isolated RNA had been reverse transcribed. Here immunoSEQ multiplex PCR was the method, and the copy in TCRdb shows in-frame clones only, minus some. Among around 450,000 clones listed, more than 9.5% were seen once. The specimen sequenced was naive CD4+ T cells from blood. The receptors derive from a woman between 18 and 29 years old in good health.

The gene calls are TRBV7-2 and TRBJ2-7; TRBD2 is a possible D gene (5 bases). V was clipped by 3 bases and J by 4 bases, with 13 bases between them. This CDR3 is built from 14 residues. CDR1 and CDR2 (germline): SGHTA, FQGNSA. CDR3 protein: CASSFPGIVYEQYF. CDR3 coding DNA: TGTGCCAGCAGCTTTCCGGGGATAGTATACGAGCAGTACTTC.

J is TRBJ2-3 and V is TRBV5-4; 7 bases fit TRBD2. CDR3 length: 16 residues. Unmatched junction bases numbered 6, after V lost 2 bases and J lost 0 bases. CDR1 SGHNT and CDR2 YYREEE come from the germline V gene (reference sequence). The CDR3 spells CASSLGIAGSTDTQYF. CDR3 sequence (DNA): TGTGCCAGCAGCTTAGGTATAGCGGGTAGCACAGATACGCAGTATTTT.

The chain links TRBV23-1 to TRBJ2-7; possible D gene TRBD1, 6 bases. TRBV23-1 is designated an ORF whose function remains uncertain. This CDR3 comprises 16 residues. The V end lost 3 bases, the J end lost 2 bases, and 17 bases lay between the germline ends. The CDR3 DNA reads as TGCGCCAGCAGTCATCCCCCCCGGGACAAAGCCTACGAGCAGTACTTC. Protein: CASSHPPRDKAYEQYF.

There are a few counts of this clone. J is TRBJ2-7 and V is TRBV7-9; D may be TRBD1 (6 bases). This CDR3 has 16 residues. Germline CDR1 reads SEHNR; CDR2 reads FQNEAQ (reference sequence). V lost 5 bases to trimming and J lost 2 bases, with 19 bases between them. CDR3 coding DNA: TGTGCCAGCAGCCTTACCACAGGGACGTTGGCCTACGAGCAGTACTTC. Protein sequence: CASSLTTGTLAYEQYF.

This clone appeared a few times. The chain is built from TRBV13 and TRBJ1-1; 7 bases match TRBD1. This CDR3 spans 11 amino acids. The ends lost 6 bases at V and 11 bases at J; junction bases unmatched: 6. Germline V gene data show CDR1 as PRHDT and CDR2 as FYEKMQ (reference sequence). DNA of the CDR3: TGTGCCAGCAGGAGAGGGGGCGCGGCTTTCTTT. Protein sequence: CASRRGGAAFF. Supplemented by reference TRBV13 and TRBJ1-1, the full variable domain reads AAGVIQSPRHLIKEKRETATLKCYPIPRHDTVYWYQQGPGQDPQFLISFYEKMQSDKGSIPDRFSAQQFSDYHSELNMSSLELGDSALYFCASRRGGAAFFGQGTRLTVV.

Notes on this clone: The junction differs from germline at one of its ends, possibly a read error. This chain uses TRBV7-7 with TRBJ2-5, with 8 bases that match TRBD1. The CDR3 spans 15 residues. Germline-derived CDR1 and CDR2 are SSHAT and FNYEAQ (reference sequence). In DNA, the CDR3 is TGTGCTAGCAGCGTCTCCGGGACAGGATCAGAGACCCAGTACTTC. It translates to CASSVSGTGSETQYF.